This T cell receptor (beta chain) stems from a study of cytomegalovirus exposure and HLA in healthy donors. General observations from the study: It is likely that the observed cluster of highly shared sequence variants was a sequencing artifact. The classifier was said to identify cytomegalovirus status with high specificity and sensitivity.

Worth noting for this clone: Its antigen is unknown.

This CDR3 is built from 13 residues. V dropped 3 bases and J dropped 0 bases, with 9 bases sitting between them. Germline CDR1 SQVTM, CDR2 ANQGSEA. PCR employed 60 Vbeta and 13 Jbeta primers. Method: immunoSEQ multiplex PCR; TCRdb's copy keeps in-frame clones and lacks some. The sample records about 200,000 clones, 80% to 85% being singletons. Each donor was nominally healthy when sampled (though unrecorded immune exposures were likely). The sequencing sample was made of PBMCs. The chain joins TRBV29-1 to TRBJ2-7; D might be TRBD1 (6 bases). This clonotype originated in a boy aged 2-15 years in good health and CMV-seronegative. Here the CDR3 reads CSVEGHSSYEQYF. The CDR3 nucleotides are TGCAGCGTTGAGGGACACAGCTCCTACGAGCAGTACTTC.